This T cell receptor (beta chain) was identified in a study of metastatic and nonmetastatic thyroid tumors. Not a single patient had been given any form of treatment at any point before undergoing thyroid surgery. The germline V gene encodes CDR1 MNHEY and CDR2 SMNVEV (reference sequence). The CDR3 has 15 residues. The trim removed 6 bases at V and 1 base at J, leaving 6 bases unmatched. TCRdb used MiXCR to call clones anew from the PCR reads. Among approximately 42,000 clones listed, 24% were seen once. The rearrangement uses TRBV27 and TRBJ2-1; 7 bases are a match to TRBD2. This clonotype originated in a female donor with papillary thyroid cancer or a benign thyroid nodule (not recorded which). Some clones in this sample may be carry-over from other donors' samples. Specimen: tumor tissue. In nucleotides, the CDR3 is TGTGCCAGCAGCCCGGGAGGAGCGTCCTACAATGAGCAGTTCTTC. This translates into CASSPGGASYNEQFF.